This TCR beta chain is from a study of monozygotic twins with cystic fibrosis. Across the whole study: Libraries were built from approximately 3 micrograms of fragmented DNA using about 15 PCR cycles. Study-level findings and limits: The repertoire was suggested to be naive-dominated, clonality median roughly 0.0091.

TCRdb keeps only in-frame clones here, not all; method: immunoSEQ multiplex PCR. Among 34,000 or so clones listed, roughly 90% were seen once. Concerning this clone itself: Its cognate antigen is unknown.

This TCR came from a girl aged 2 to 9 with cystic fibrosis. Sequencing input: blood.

The CDR3 region is CASSGTGSNTGELFF. The CDR3 nucleotides are TGTGCCAGCAGTGGTACAGGCTCGAACACCGGGGAGCTGTTTTTT. V is TRBV2 and J is TRBJ2-2; TRBD1 might be the D (5 bases). Germline CDR1 and CDR2: SNHLY and FYNNEI. V dropped 4 bases and J dropped 0 bases, with 9 bases sitting between them. This CDR3 comprises 15 residues.